Sequencing of this T cell receptor (beta chain) was carried out in a study of blood T cells in healthy people across ages. The trim removed 2 bases at V and 5 bases at J, leaving 24 bases unmatched. The CDR3 contains 22 residues. The germline gives CDR1 SGHTA, CDR2 FQGTGA. This clonotype was counted between two and nine times. PCR was performed a second time for about 7 to 11 cycles using a sample-barcoded 5' primer and a J-beta primer mix. TCRdb analysed the 5' RACE reads with MiXCR anew, one entry per CDR3 protein. This sample has 700,000 to 950,000 distinct CDR3 sequences, with 58% found just once.

The sample was blood. The gene calls are TRBV7-3 and TRBJ2-1; 10 nucleotides agree with TRBD2. The sequence derives from a man younger than 45 in good health. The CDR3 spells CASSLQGYAWASGREGNNEQFF. CDR3 coding DNA: TGTGCCAGCAGCTTACAGGGGTATGCTTGGGCTAGCGGGAGAGAGGGGAACAATGAGCAGTTCTTC.